The 21 T cell receptor beta chains below come from one sample, sequenced in a study of PD-L1 blockade in urothelial cancer. Profiled with immunoSEQ multiplex PCR; TCRdb holds only in-frame clones, not every one. Of about 69,000 clones in the sample, 70% to 90% were seen once. This specimen was PBMCs, taken around atezolizumab (anti-PD-L1) treatment. These receptors came from a man between 60 and 70 years old with urothelial cancer.

The chain is built from TRBV30 and TRBJ1-5; TRBD1 might be the D (6 bases). Germline V CDR1 and CDR2: GTSNPN, SVGIG (reference sequence). The CDR3 length is 14 residues. V dropped 0 bases and J dropped 3 bases, with 9 bases sitting between them. The CDR3, as DNA: TGTGCCTGGAGTGTAAAGGGGGACAATCAGCCCCAGCATTTT. Protein sequence: CAWSVKGDNQPQHF.

CDR3 in DNA: TGTGCCAGCAGCTGGGGACAGGGGGTGGGCACAGATACGCAGTATTTT. It translates to CASSWGQGVGTDTQYF. The V and J genes are TRBV5-4 and TRBJ2-3; the match to TRBD1 covers 11 bases. From germline, CDR1 is SGHNT and CDR2 YYREEE (reference sequence). V was clipped by 3 bases and J by 1 base; unmatched bases: 4. There are 16 residues in the CDR3. The variable domain in full, completed from reference TRBV5-4 and TRBJ2-3, reads ETGVTQSPTHLIKTRGQQVTLRCSSQSGHNTVSWYQQALGQGPQFIFQYYREEENGRGNFPPRFSGLQFPNYSSELNVNALELDDSALYLCASSWGQGVGTDTQYFGPGTRLTVL.

The chain couples TRBV7-2 to TRBJ2-3; 11 bases align to TRBD2. This CDR3 has 16 residues. The ends lost 4 bases at V and 6 bases at J; junction bases unmatched: 9. Germline CDR1 is SGHTA and CDR2 is FQGNSA. The CDR3 nucleotides are TGTGCCAGCAGCTCCGGTCTAGCGGGGGGCCGTGATACGCAGTATTTT. This sequence encodes CASSSGLAGGRDTQYF.

The chain couples TRBV28 to TRBJ2-7; D perhaps matches TRBD1 (6 bases). CDR3 length equals 14 residues. In germline, CDR1 is MDHEN, CDR2 SYDVKM. The ends were cut back, 6 bases at V and 2 bases at J, with 14 bases in the middle. CDR3 sequence: CASRPGTNTYEQYF. The CDR3, as DNA: TGTGCCAGCAGACCCGGGACAAATACCTACGAGCAGTACTTC.

This chain connects TRBV18 to TRBJ2-3; no reliable D call. V was shortened by 1 base and J by 6 bases, with 14 bases between the two germline ends. Germline CDR1 KGHSH, CDR2 LQKENI. This CDR3 is built from 15 residues. CDR3 nucleotides: TGTGCCAGCTCACCACGGCTTAGCTCCCTGGATACGCAGTATTTT. Its translation is CASSPRLSSLDTQYF.

This rearrangement joins TRBV14 to TRBJ1-2; 7 nucleotides match TRBD1. The V segment lost 3 bases and the J segment 4 bases; nucleotides outside the gene matches: 5. Germline V gives CDR1 SGHDN, CDR2 FVKESK. The CDR3 is 14 residues long. The CDR3: CASSHRTGAYGYTF. CDR3 bases: TGTGCCAGCAGCCACAGGACAGGAGCCTATGGCTACACCTTC.

This clone was observed a single time. The chain employs TRBV2 and TRBJ1-2, with a weak D call TRBD1 (5 bases). This CDR3 has 12 residues. V shed 6 bases and J shed 7 bases, with 12 bases lying between them. The V gene's germline CDR1 is SNHLY and CDR2 FYNNEI. CDR3 coding DNA: TGTGCCAGCAGGCCAGGGAGGGCTGGCTACACCTTC. Its protein product is CASRPGRAGYTF.

This chain uses TRBV27 with TRBJ2-3; D not certain. The ends were cut back, 2 bases at V and 0 bases at J, with 9 bases in the middle. Germline CDR1 and CDR2: MNHEY and SMNVEV (reference sequence). This CDR3 spans 15 amino acids. The CDR3 reads CASSLGGTSTDTQYF. The CDR3 DNA reads TGTGCCAGCAGTTTAGGCGGCACTAGCACAGATACGCAGTATTTT.

The chain joins TRBV5-6 to TRBJ2-5; D gene uncertain. Looked up from germline, CDR1 is SGHDT and CDR2 is YYEEEE. V lost 3 bases and J lost 2, with 14 bases in between. This CDR3 has 15 residues. The CDR3, as DNA: TGTGCCAGCAGCTCGGTCTCCGAGCGTCAAGAGACCCAGTACTTC. This codes for CASSSVSERQETQYF.

V usage is TRBV7-2 and J usage is TRBJ1-2; 10 positions agree with TRBD1. Germline V gene data show CDR1 as SGHTA and CDR2 as FQGNSA. The V gene end was trimmed by 6 bases and the J gene end by 4 bases; junction bases not matched to a gene: 5. CDR3 length equals 14 residues. The CDR3 sequence: CASSDRGLVYGYTF. The CDR3 coding sequence is TGTGCCAGCAGTGACAGGGGGCTTGTCTATGGCTACACCTTC.

The CDR3 loop is CASSWTSSGANVLTF. DNA for the CDR3: TGTGCCAGCAGCTGGACTAGCTCCGGGGCCAACGTCCTGACTTTC. V gene TRBV7-2 combines with J gene TRBJ2-6; 8 bases map to TRBD2. The length of the CDR3 is 15 residues. With V trimmed by 4 bases and J by 4 bases, 3 bases remained unmatched. The V gene's germline CDR1 is SGHTA and CDR2 FQGNSA.

The chain couples TRBV4-1 to TRBJ1-2, with D possibly matching TRBD1 (6 bases). V was shortened by 8 bases and J by 4 bases, with 23 bases between the two germline ends. CDR3 length equals 16 residues. Germline CDR1 reads MGHRA; CDR2 reads YSYEKL. In DNA, the CDR3 is TGCGCCAGCGCTACGATCCAAACAGGGAGTCCCTATGGCTACACCTTC. Its translation: CASATIQTGSPYGYTF.

The chain carries TRBV18 and TRBJ2-3; D gene uncertain. CDR1 is KGHSH, CDR2 LQKENI, per germline. Deletions cut 3 bases from V and 3 bases from J, with 7 bases between. The CDR3 consists of 13 residues. CDR3 sequence reads: CASSPQQTDTQYF. As DNA, the CDR3 is TGTGCCAGCTCACCCCAACAAACAGATACGCAGTATTTT.

CDR3 in amino acids: CASSRDFTQTGELFF. CDR3 nucleotides: TGCGCCAGCAGTCGGGACTTCACACAGACCGGGGAGCTGTTTTTT. This rearrangement joins TRBV5-1 to TRBJ2-2; D is perhaps TRBD2 (6 bases). Germline loops: CDR1 SGHRS, CDR2 YFSETQ. The CDR3 is made up of 15 amino acids. Trimming left V 5 bases short and J 5 bases short, with 16 bases between.

CDR3 nucleotides: TGTGCCAGCTCACCTAACAGCCTGAACACTGAAGCTTTCTTT. Protein: CASSPNSLNTEAFF. The chain has TRBV18 and TRBJ1-1; D gene unclear. The CDR3 runs 14 residues. Germline loops: CDR1 KGHSH, CDR2 LQKENI. Trimming took 3 bases from V and 0 from J, leaving 8 bases between them.

The chain uses TRBV4-1 and TRBJ2-2; D ambiguous. The V end lost 0 bases, the J end lost 5 bases, and 7 bases lay between the germline ends. The CDR3 totals 14 residues. Per the germline V gene, CDR1 is MGHRA and CDR2 is YSYEKL. The CDR3 bases are TGCGCCAGCAGCCAAGAACCTAGGACCGGGGAGCTGTTTTTT. It yields the protein CASSQEPRTGELFF.

The rearrangement links TRBV7-2 to TRBJ1-1; TRBD1 is a possible D gene (5 bases). V was clipped by 5 bases and J by 10 bases, with 14 bases between them. The CDR3 contains 12 residues. Germline V lookup: CDR1 SGHTA, CDR2 FQGNSA. CDR3 in amino acids: CASSPVTGGAFF. As DNA, the CDR3 is TGTGCCAGCAGCCCCGTCACAGGCGGAGCTTTCTTT.

V and J are TRBV6-4 and TRBJ2-2; the D is unclear. Trimming cost V 2 bases and J 8 bases, with 6 bases left between them. CDR1 is MRHNA and CDR2 is SNTAGT in the germline V gene. This CDR3 has 12 residues. DNA of the CDR3: TGTGCCAGCAGTGACAACCGGGGGGAGCTGTTTTTT. This translates into CASSDNRGELFF.

V gene TRBV5-4 combines with J gene TRBJ2-1; D may be TRBD1 (5 bases). The CDR3 is 14 amino acids. Trimming took 2 bases from V and 9 from J, leaving 15 bases between them. CDR1 and CDR2 (germline): SGHNT, YYREEE (reference sequence). CDR3 bases: TGTGCCAGCAGCTTTTTCGGCAGGGTCAGTGAGCAGTTCTTC. It specifies CASSFFGRVSEQFF.

This chain uses TRBV7-2 with TRBJ2-2; 7 bases match TRBD1. The germline V gene encodes CDR1 SGHTA and CDR2 FQGNSA. The CDR3 covers 14 residues. With V trimmed by 6 bases and J by 5 bases, 6 bases remained unmatched. This chain's CDR3 is CASRPTGTTGELFF. For the CDR3, the DNA is TGTGCCAGCAGGCCGACAGGGACGACCGGGGAGCTGTTTTTT.

This clone was found once. Other DNA variants within this sample encode the same CDR3. This sequence joins TRBV18 and TRBJ2-7, with D unresolved. Germline loops: CDR1 KGHSH, CDR2 LQKENI. V gave up 3 bases and J gave up 0 bases, with 3 bases separating them. The CDR3 extends over 12 amino acids. This chain's CDR3 is CASSPSSYEQYF. CDR3 in DNA: TGTGCCAGCTCACCGAGCTCCTACGAGCAGTACTTC.